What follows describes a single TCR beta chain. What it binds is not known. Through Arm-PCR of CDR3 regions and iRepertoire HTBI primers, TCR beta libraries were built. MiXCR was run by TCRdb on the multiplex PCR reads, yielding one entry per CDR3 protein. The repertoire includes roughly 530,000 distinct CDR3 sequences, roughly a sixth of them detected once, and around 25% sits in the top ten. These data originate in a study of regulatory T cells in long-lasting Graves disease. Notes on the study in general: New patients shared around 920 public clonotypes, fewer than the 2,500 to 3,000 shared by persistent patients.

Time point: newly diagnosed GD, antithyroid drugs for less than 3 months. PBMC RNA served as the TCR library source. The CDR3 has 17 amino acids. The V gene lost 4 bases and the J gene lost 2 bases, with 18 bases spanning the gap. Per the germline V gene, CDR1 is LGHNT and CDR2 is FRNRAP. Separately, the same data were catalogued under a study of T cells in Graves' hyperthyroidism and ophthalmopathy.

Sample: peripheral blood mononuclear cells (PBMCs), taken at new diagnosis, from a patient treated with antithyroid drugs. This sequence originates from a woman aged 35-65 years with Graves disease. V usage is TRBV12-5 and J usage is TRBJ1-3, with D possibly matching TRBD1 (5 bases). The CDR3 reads CASGSHLSGTPGNTIYF. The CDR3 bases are TGTGCTAGTGGTTCTCACCTCTCAGGGACTCCTGGAAACACCATATATTTT.